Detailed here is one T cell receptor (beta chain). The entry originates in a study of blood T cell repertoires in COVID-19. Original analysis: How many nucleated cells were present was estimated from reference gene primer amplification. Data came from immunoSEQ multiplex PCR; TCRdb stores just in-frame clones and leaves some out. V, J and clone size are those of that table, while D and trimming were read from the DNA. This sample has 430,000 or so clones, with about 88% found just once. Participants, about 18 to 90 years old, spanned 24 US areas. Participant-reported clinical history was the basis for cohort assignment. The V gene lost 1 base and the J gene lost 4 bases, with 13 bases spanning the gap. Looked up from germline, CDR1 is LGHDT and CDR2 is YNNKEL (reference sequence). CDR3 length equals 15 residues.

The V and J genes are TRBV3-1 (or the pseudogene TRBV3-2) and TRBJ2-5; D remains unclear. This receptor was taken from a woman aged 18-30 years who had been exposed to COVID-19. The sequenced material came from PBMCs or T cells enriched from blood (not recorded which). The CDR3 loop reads CASSQGRYETETQYF. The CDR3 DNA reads TGTGCCAGCAGCCAAGGGAGATATGAAACAGAGACCCAGTACTTC.